This is a list of T cell receptor beta chains from one sample in a study of OX40 agonist ivuxolimab in advanced cancers. Produced via immunoSEQ multiplex PCR; TCRdb's table is partial and in-frame only. Of approximately 74,000 clones in the sample, over 75% were seen once. Sequenced material: CD4+ or CD8+ T cells sorted from blood, taken in a trial of the OX40 agonist ivuxolimab. The receptors were gathered from an adult with an advanced solid tumor such as melanoma, head and neck, liver or kidney cancer. The CDR3 runs from the conserved cysteine through the conserved F or W. D genes are given only for firm matches. Part of the rows lack a size; the others show once, few, many or a class for expanded clones.

cdr3_nt cdr3_aa v_call clone_size d_call j_call
TGTGCCAGCAGCCTAGCGGCCACAGATACGCAGTATTTT CASSLAATDTQYF TRBV7-3 . TRBD2 TRBJ2-3
TGTGCCTGGAGTGTACGGCAGGCCTATGGCTACACCTTC CAWSVRQAYGYTF TRBV30 . . TRBJ1-2
TGTGCCAGCAGCCTCGGACAGAGCAATCAGCCCCAGCATTTT CASSLGQSNQPQHF TRBV6-5 few . TRBJ1-5
TGTGCCAGCAGCTTACGGGAGTTGAGGAAGCAGTACTTC CASSLRELRKQYF TRBV7-2 . . TRBJ2-7
TGTGCCACCAGCAGAGGACAGCGAGCTAACTATGGCTACACCTTC CATSRGQRANYGYTF TRBV15 . . TRBJ1-2
TGTGCCAGCAGCTCCGGGACTAGCGGGAGAAGATCGTACAATGAGCAGTTCTTC CASSSGTSGRRSYNEQFF TRBV5-6 . TRBD2 TRBJ2-1
TGTGCCAGCAGCGAGAGAGGGACAGGGAGGAGCACCGGGGAGCTGTTTTTT CASSERGTGRSTGELFF TRBV9 . TRBD1 TRBJ2-2
TGTGCCAGCAGCGTAGAGGCTGTGGGTGTTAACACTGAAGCTTTCTTT CASSVEAVGVNTEAFF TRBV9 . . TRBJ1-1
TGTGCCAGCAGTTATGTGGAAGAGACCCAGTACTTC CASSYVEETQYF TRBV6-6 . . TRBJ2-5
TGTGCCAGCAGGCTACCACAGGGCGTAGGTGGCTACACCTTC CASRLPQGVGGYTF TRBV28 . . TRBJ1-2
TGTGCCAGCAGCTTAGATGTCGGCGAAAGCTCCTACGAGCAGTACTTC CASSLDVGESSYEQYF TRBV7-3 . . TRBJ2-7
TGTGCCAGCAGCTTCTCTAGCGGGACTGGGGGCAATGAGCAGTTCTTC CASSFSSGTGGNEQFF TRBV7-9 . TRBD2 TRBJ2-1
TGTGCCAGCACCGAGACGGACACCCACACCGGGGAGCTGTTTTTT CASTETDTHTGELFF TRBV25-1 . . TRBJ2-2
TGCAGTGCTTTATACAATGAGCAGTTCTTC CSALYNEQFF TRBV20-1 . . TRBJ2-1
TGTGCCAGCAGTTTCCTTAGTCCCACCGGGGAGCTGTTTTTT CASSFLSPTGELFF TRBV28 . . TRBJ2-2
TGCGCCAGCAGCCAAGAACTCGTCCTCCTTAATGAAAAACTGTTTTTT CASSQELVLLNEKLFF TRBV4-3 . . TRBJ1-4
TGTGCCAGCAGCCCCAGACAGTCCACGAATGGCTACACCTTC CASSPRQSTNGYTF TRBV2 . . TRBJ1-2
TGTGCCAGCAGCCCCGGGACTAGCACAGATACGCAGTATTTT CASSPGTSTDTQYF TRBV7-3 . . TRBJ2-3
TGTGCCAGCAGTTACCCAGGACTAGCGGGAGAAGATACGCAGTATTTT CASSYPGLAGEDTQYF TRBV6-6 . TRBD2 TRBJ2-3
TGTGCCAGCAGCCGAGAAAATGAGCAGTTCTTC CASSRENEQFF TRBV11-3 . . TRBJ2-1
TGTGCCAGCAGCCAGGGACCTCAAGAGACCCAGTACTTC CASSQGPQETQYF TRBV9 . . TRBJ2-5
TGTGCCAGCAGCGGCCGGTTAGTCGACGAGCAGTACTTC CASSGRLVDEQYF TRBV11-2 . . TRBJ2-7
TGTGCCAGCGAGGACAGGGGGAATGAAAAACTGTTTTTT CASEDRGNEKLFF TRBV2 once TRBD1 TRBJ1-4
TGTGCCAGCAGATACACAGATACGCAGTATTTT CASRYTDTQYF TRBV28 . . TRBJ2-3
TGTGCCAGCAGCTTAGTCGGTACCACGGGCGAACTGTTTTTT CASSLVGTTGELFF TRBV11-3 . . TRBJ1-4
TGTGCCAGTTGCCCTGATAGCGGGACGGGGAGCACAGATACGCAGTATTTT CASCPDSGTGSTDTQYF TRBV19 . TRBD2 TRBJ2-3
TGTGCCAGCAGCTCCGACAGGAACGAGCAGTACTTC CASSSDRNEQYF TRBV5-6 . . TRBJ2-7
TGTGCCAGCAGCTGGACTATGAGCACGCAGTATTTT CASSWTMSTQYF TRBV5-4 few . TRBJ2-3
TGTGCCAGCAGCCCCGGGGGGGCCGTTGGTAACTATGGCTACACCTTC CASSPGGAVGNYGYTF TRBV7-3 . . TRBJ1-2
TGTGCCAGTAGTATAGGTAGCGGGAGGCCCGCCGCGCAGTATTTT CASSIGSGRPAAQYF TRBV19 . TRBD2 TRBJ2-3
TGTGCCAGTAGTAACCAAGGGCACGAGCAGTACTTC CASSNQGHEQYF TRBV19 . . TRBJ2-7
TGTGCCAGCAGTCGAACAGGTCCCTTCTACAATGAGCAGTTCTTC CASSRTGPFYNEQFF TRBV6-5 . . TRBJ2-1
TGTGCCAGCAGGTCCCCTGGGTCCGTGAACACTGAAGCTTTCTTT CASRSPGSVNTEAFF TRBV6-6 . . TRBJ1-1
TGTGCCTGGGGCAGGGGAGCGGGGAGCACAGATACGCAGTATTTT CAWGRGAGSTDTQYF TRBV30 . . TRBJ2-3